These 17 T cell receptor beta chains were sequenced from one sample in a study of radiation and T cells in renal cell carcinoma. The protocol was immunoSEQ multiplex PCR, while the TCRdb copy is restricted to in-frame clones and leaves out a portion. The profile shows some 130,000 clones, approximately 80% of them singletons. Described time point: blood 2 weeks post-SBRT. Treatment reported: 15 Gy SBRT to primary tumor, nephrectomy 4 weeks later. The sample in question was blood, obtained from a patient whose treatment included radiotherapy and nephrectomy. The receptors stem from a woman aged 55-70 years with renal cell carcinoma.

This clone showed up just a few times. The chain is built from TRBV11-2 and TRBJ2-7; 12 positions match TRBD2. The CDR3 is 17 residues long. After removal of 5 bases from V and 0 bases from J, the junction contained 8 bases not matched to a gene. Germline V gives CDR1 SGHAT, CDR2 FQNNGV. The CDR3 DNA reads TGTGCCAGCAGCATCTCCGGACTAGCGGGAATCTCCTACGAGCAGTACTTC. Translated, it gives CASSISGLAGISYEQYF.

In DNA form, the CDR3 reads TGTGCCAGCTCACCATCGGGCAGGCTTCTTTCCTACGAGCAGTACTTC. This gives the protein CASSPSGRLLSYEQYF. The genes are TRBV18 and TRBJ2-7; D unclear. Looked up from germline, CDR1 is KGHSH and CDR2 is LQKENI. V gave up 2 bases and J gave up 1 base, with 15 bases separating them. This CDR3 contains 16 residues.

The rearrangement links TRBV28 to TRBJ2-5; 13 bases match TRBD2. V shed 2 bases, J shed 5 bases, and the junction held 2 bases outside the gene matches. The germline V gene has CDR1 MDHEN and CDR2 SYDVKM. The CDR3 is 15 amino acids. The CDR3 loop is CASSLRLAGGETQYF. Here the CDR3 DNA reads TGTGCCAGCAGTTTAAGACTAGCGGGAGGTGAGACCCAGTACTTC.

In this sample, this clone turned up many times. This chain connects TRBV6-1 to TRBJ1-2, with D tentatively TRBD1 (6 bases). Germline CDR1 reads MNHNS; CDR2 reads SASEGT. V lost 6 bases, J lost 2 bases, and 10 bases lay in between. The CDR3 is 13 amino acids. The DNA of the CDR3 is TGTGCCAGCAGCCGGGACACAAACTATGGCTACACCTTC. It encodes CASSRDTNYGYTF.

V and J are TRBV5-4 and TRBJ2-1; 8 positions match TRBD2. The CDR3 has 16 residues. Trimming removed 5 bases from V and 1 base from J; junction bases left unmatched: 8. The germline gives CDR1 SGHNT, CDR2 YYREEE (reference sequence). DNA of the CDR3: TGTGCCAGCAGTTCAAGCTTAGCGGGATCCTACAATGAGCAGTTCTTC. This translates into CASSSSLAGSYNEQFF.

The chain links TRBV15 to TRBJ2-7, with TRBD1 identical over 10 bases. This CDR3 spans 13 amino acids. V lost 6 bases and J lost 3; bases outside the gene matches: 2. From germline, CDR1 is LNHNV and CDR2 YYDKDF (reference sequence). CDR3 in DNA: TGTGCCACCAGTAGGGACAGGGGCTACGAGCAGTACTTC. Translating gives CATSRDRGYEQYF.

The genes are TRBV27 and TRBJ2-1, with 9 bases lining up with TRBD1. The CDR3 consists of 14 residues. Germline values: CDR1 MNHEY, CDR2 SMNVEV (reference sequence). Germline trimming cut 8 bases from V and 0 bases from J; bases unmatched to any gene: 2. CDR3 region: CASGQGSSYNEQFF. In DNA, the CDR3 is TGTGCCAGCGGACAGGGGAGCTCCTACAATGAGCAGTTCTTC.

The chain is built from TRBV4-2 and TRBJ1-1; maybe TRBD1 (6 bases). Germline CDR1 and CDR2: LGHNA and YNFKEQ. Trimming left V 5 bases short and J 3 bases short, with 22 bases between. The CDR3 is 17 residues long. CDR3 nucleotide sequence: TGTGCCAGCAGCTCCCAAGCCGGGACAAAAATTCACACTGAAGCTTTCTTT. It is translated as CASSSQAGTKIHTEAFF.

The J gene is TRBJ2-3, the V gene TRBV30; the match to TRBD2 covers 7 bases. After removal of 2 bases from V and 6 bases from J, the junction contained 5 bases not matched to a gene. CDR3 length: 13 amino acids. Per germline, CDR1 GTSNPN and CDR2 SVGIG (reference sequence). Here the CDR3 DNA reads TGTGCCTGGAGTAGCGGGAAGGAGGATACGCAGTATTTT. Its translation is CAWSSGKEDTQYF.

The J gene is TRBJ1-2, the V gene TRBV27; TRBD1 agrees at 9 bases. J was trimmed by 5 bases and V by 6 bases; bases with no gene match: 1. The CDR3 sequence is 12 residues long. Per germline, CDR1 MNHEY and CDR2 SMNVEV (reference sequence). This chain's CDR3 is CASSGQGYGYTF. DNA of the CDR3: TGTGCCAGCAGCGGACAGGGGTATGGCTACACCTTC.

The rearrangement uses TRBV19 and TRBJ2-7, with 11 bases lining up with TRBD2. The trim removed 10 bases at V and 4 bases at J, leaving 15 bases unmatched. This CDR3 is built from 16 residues. Germline CDR1 is LNHDA and CDR2 is SQIVND (reference sequence). The CDR3: CATKSPLAGGGYEQYF. CDR3 bases: TGTGCCACGAAGTCCCCCCTAGCGGGAGGCGGATACGAGCAGTACTTC.

V and J are TRBV2 and TRBJ2-7; TRBD1 aligns across 8 bases. Germline-derived CDR1 and CDR2 are SNHLY and FYNNEI. The V gene end was trimmed by 2 bases and the J gene end by 7 bases; junction bases not matched to a gene: 7. CDR3 length: 14 amino acids. The CDR3 is CASSELQGAGEQYF. Here the CDR3 DNA reads TGTGCCAGCAGTGAACTCCAGGGGGCGGGGGAGCAGTACTTC.

In nucleotides, the CDR3 is TGTGCCAGTAGAAGGAGGCAGCTACCTGAAGAGACCCAGTACTTC. Its translation is CASRRRQLPEETQYF. V gene TRBV19 combines with J gene TRBJ2-5, with D perhaps matching TRBD2 (5 bases). Germline CDR1 and CDR2: LNHDA and SQIVND (reference sequence). V was shortened by 6 bases and J by 3 bases, with 17 bases between the two germline ends. The CDR3 covers 15 residues.

The V call is TRBV10-3, the J call TRBJ2-2; unclear D gene. The CDR3 is 13 amino acids. Deletions cut 8 bases from V and 1 base from J, with 8 bases between. CDR1 is ENHRY and CDR2 is SYGVKD in the germline V gene. The CDR3 nucleotides read TGTGCCATCGGATGGGGGAACACCGGGGAGCTGTTTTTT. Encoded protein: CAIGWGNTGELFF.

At least ten counts were recorded for this clone. V usage is TRBV29-1 and J usage is TRBJ2-5; no definite D call. The V gene lost 0 bases and the J gene lost 7 bases, with 0 bases spanning the gap. Germline lookup yields CDR1 SQVTM and CDR2 ANQGSEA. CDR3 length equals 9 residues. CDR3 nucleotides: TGCAGCGTTGAAGAGACCCAGTACTTC. Protein sequence: CSVEETQYF.

V and J are TRBV13 and TRBJ2-1; 13 nucleotides line up with TRBD2. CDR3 length: 16 residues. The junction had 11 bases not matched to a gene; V was cut back by 8 bases and J by 7 bases. Germline CDR1 PRHDT, CDR2 FYEKMQ (reference sequence). This chain's CDR3 is CASGRAGTSGVNEQFF. DNA of the CDR3: TGTGCCAGCGGGCGGGCCGGGACTAGCGGGGTGAATGAGCAGTTCTTC.

V gene TRBV10-3 combines with J gene TRBJ2-5, with D possibly being TRBD1 (6 bases). V dropped 2 bases and J dropped 10 bases, with 17 bases sitting between them. CDR3 length equals 14 residues. In germline, CDR1 is ENHRY, CDR2 SYGVKD. CDR3 sequence reads: CAISEEGQSGIQYF. DNA of the CDR3: TGTGCCATCAGTGAGGAGGGACAATCGGGGATCCAGTACTTC.